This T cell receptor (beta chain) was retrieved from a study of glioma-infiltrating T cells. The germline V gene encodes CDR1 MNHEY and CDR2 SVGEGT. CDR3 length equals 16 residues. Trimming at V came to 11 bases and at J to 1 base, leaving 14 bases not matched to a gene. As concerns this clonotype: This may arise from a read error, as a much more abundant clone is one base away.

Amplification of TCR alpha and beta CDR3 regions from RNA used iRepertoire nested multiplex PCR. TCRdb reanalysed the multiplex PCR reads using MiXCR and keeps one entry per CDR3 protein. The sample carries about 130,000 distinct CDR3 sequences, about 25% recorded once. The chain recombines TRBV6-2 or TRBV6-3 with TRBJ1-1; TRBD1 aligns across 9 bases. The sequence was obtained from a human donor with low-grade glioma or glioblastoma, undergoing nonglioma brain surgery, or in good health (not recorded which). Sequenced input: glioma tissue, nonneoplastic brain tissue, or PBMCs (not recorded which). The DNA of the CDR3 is TGTGCCGGTTCCCGGGACAGGGTTTCAAGGAACACTGAAGCTTTCTTT. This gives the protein CAGSRDRVSRNTEAFF.